One sample yielded the 28 T cell receptor beta chains listed below, sequenced in a study of T cells in Graves' hyperthyroidism and ophthalmopathy. What was amplified from RNA transcripts were TCR beta CDR3 regions. HTBI primers were used for first-round RT-PCR of the TCR CDR3. TCRdb re-called the multiplex PCR reads through MiXCR, storing one row per CDR3 protein. The data contain a few hundred thousand distinct CDR3 sequences, about 43% of them singletons. The specimen sequenced was peripheral blood or thyroid tissue (not recorded which). The receptors here all came from a woman younger than 35 with Graves' hyperthyroidism.

There are many counts of this clonotype. The V gene is TRBV7-2, the J gene TRBJ1-5; no reliable D call. The CDR3 consists of 14 residues. The V end lost 4 bases, the J end lost 0 bases, and 7 bases lay between the germline ends. Germline V lookup: CDR1 SGHTA, CDR2 FQGNSA. For the CDR3, the DNA is TGTGCCAGCAGCTGGGAAAATAGCAATCAGCCCCAGCATTTT. It codes for CASSWENSNQPQHF.

There are many counts of this clonotype. This chain joins TRBV5-1 and TRBJ2-2; no reliable D call. From germline, CDR1 is SGHRS and CDR2 YFSETQ. Trimming cost V 1 base and J 3 bases, with 4 bases left between them. The CDR3 spans 13 residues. The CDR3 sequence: CASSLRDTGELFF. The CDR3 DNA reads TGCGCCAGCAGCTTGAGGGACACCGGGGAGCTGTTTTTT.

This clonotype has a handful of counts. The chain links TRBV9 to TRBJ2-3; D may be TRBD1 or TRBD2 (5 bases each). Deletions cut 0 bases from V and 9 bases from J, with 11 bases between. The germline CDR1 and CDR2 sequences are SGDLS and YYNGEE. CDR3 size: 13 residues. DNA for the CDR3: TGTGCCAGCAGCGTAGATCAGGGAGCCACGCAGTATTTT. Encoded protein: CASSVDQGATQYF.

This clonotype was counted only a few times. The chain combines TRBV20-1 with TRBJ2-2, with 13 bases lining up with TRBD2. Germline CDR1 is DFQATT and CDR2 is SNEGSKA (reference sequence). The J segment lost 0 bases and the V segment lost 6 bases, leaving 7 bases of the junction unmatched. The CDR3 has 17 amino acids. This CDR3 reads CSASGLAGRANTGELFF. The CDR3 DNA reads as TGCAGTGCGTCGGGACTAGCGGGACGTGCGAACACCGGGGAGCTGTTTTTT.

This clonotype has more than one count but fewer than ten. This chain connects TRBV4-1 to TRBJ2-2, with D perhaps assigned TRBD1 or TRBD2 (5 bases each). Trimming cost V 4 bases and J 6 bases, with 21 bases left between them. The CDR3 length is 17 residues. The germline V gene encodes CDR1 MGHRA and CDR2 YSYEKL. The CDR3 DNA reads as TGCGCCAGCAGCCTATTAAGGGGACGCTACCTGTCCGGGGAGCTGTTTTTT. It translates to CASSLLRGRYLSGELFF.

The sample holds many counts of this clonotype. The chain is built from TRBV11-2 and TRBJ2-5; 11 bases align to TRBD2. From germline, CDR1 is SGHAT and CDR2 FQNNGV. The CDR3 is made up of 17 amino acids. V was pared by 5 bases and J by 6 bases, with 14 bases of the junction left unmatched. CDR3 region: CASSQIAGGFSSKTQYF. CDR3 in DNA: TGTGCCAGCAGCCAGATAGCGGGAGGGTTTAGTTCCAAGACCCAGTACTTC.

The sample holds many counts of this clonotype. The genes are TRBV2 and TRBJ1-4; 9 bases are shared with TRBD1. The germline gives CDR1 SNHLY, CDR2 FYNNEI. The CDR3 is 12 amino acids. CDR3 sequence: CASGTGREKLFF. CDR3 DNA sequence: TGTGCAAGCGGGACAGGGAGGGAAAAACTGTTTTTT.

Details on this clonotype: A read error may produce the germline difference seen at one junction end. The rearrangement joins TRBV5-1 to TRBJ2-5; D perhaps matches TRBD1 (6 bases). Germline V lookup: CDR1 SGHRS, CDR2 YFSETQ. This CDR3 comprises 16 residues. For the CDR3, the DNA is TGTGCCAGCAGCTTTAACTCACAGGGAGAACAAGAGACCCAGTACTTC. It translates to CASSFNSQGEQETQYF.

Ten or more counts support this clonotype. The chain has TRBV11-2 and TRBJ1-2; D possibly corresponds to TRBD1 (5 bases). The V gene's germline CDR1 is SGHAT and CDR2 FQNNGV. V was cut by 1 base and J by 4 bases, with 13 bases left in between. This CDR3 contains 15 residues. The CDR3 nucleotides read TGTGCCAGCAGCTTAGGCGTATTTGGGGGCTATGGCTACACCTTC. This gives the protein CASSLGVFGGYGYTF.

Points on this clonotype: Relative to the germline gene, one junction end is altered; a read error may explain this. The chain combines TRBV9 with TRBJ2-7; 8 nucleotides match TRBD1. Germline V gene data show CDR1 as SGDLS and CDR2 as YYNGEE. The CDR3 has 15 residues. The CDR3 sequence is CTSSYRTGRGFEQYF. DNA for the CDR3: TGCACCAGCAGTTACCGGACAGGGAGAGGGTTCGAGCAGTACTTC.

The chain links TRBV15 to TRBJ2-1, with TRBD2 matching 11 bases. Germline values: CDR1 LNHNV, CDR2 YYDKDF (reference sequence). This CDR3 is built from 16 residues. After removal of 0 bases from V and 4 bases from J, the junction contained 2 bases not matched to a gene. CDR3 sequence reads: CATSRDTSGGYNEQFF. The CDR3 DNA reads TGTGCCACCAGCAGAGATACTAGCGGGGGTTACAATGAGCAGTTCTTC.

V gene TRBV20-1 combines with J gene TRBJ2-7, with D tentatively TRBD1 or TRBD2 (5 bases each). The CDR3 loop spans 14 amino acids. V lost 2 bases, J lost 0 bases, and 11 bases lay in between. From germline, CDR1 is DFQATT and CDR2 SNEGSKA (reference sequence). The CDR3 spells CSARPRDLSYEQYF. The CDR3, as DNA: TGCAGTGCTAGACCCCGGGACCTCTCCTACGAGCAGTACTTC.

This clonotype has only one observation. The genes are TRBV15 and TRBJ1-5; TRBD1 might be the D (5 bases). V shed 3 bases and J shed 8 bases, with 20 bases lying between them. CDR1 is LNHNV and CDR2 is YYDKDF in the germline V gene (reference sequence). This CDR3 comprises 16 residues. The CDR3 is CATSSSGTEVAKPQHF. CDR3 coding DNA: TGTGCCACCAGCAGTTCCGGGACCGAGGTAGCTAAGCCCCAGCATTTT.

V is TRBV11-2 and J is TRBJ1-4; no clear D. The CDR3 is 16 amino acids. Germline-derived CDR1 and CDR2 are SGHAT and FQNNGV. V lost 1 base and J lost 9, with 18 bases in between. The CDR3 nucleotides are TGTGCCAGCAGCTTAGTCAGGAGTGCAACTAAAAAAAAACTGTTTTTT. It yields the protein CASSLVRSATKKKLFF.

The V and J genes are TRBV12-3 or TRBV12-4 and TRBJ2-3; 10 bases agree with TRBD2. The trim removed 6 bases at V and 6 bases at J, leaving 18 bases unmatched. The CDR3 is made up of 18 amino acids. CDR3: CASSHIVGSGRALDTQYF. CDR3 nucleotides: TGTGCCAGCAGCCACATAGTTGGCAGCGGGAGGGCCTTGGATACGCAGTATTTT.

This clonotype was recorded once. This may be a read error: a much more frequent sequence differs by one nucleotide. The chain recombines TRBV9 with TRBJ2-7; D gene ambiguous. This CDR3 comprises 14 residues. From germline, CDR1 is SGDLS and CDR2 YYNGEE. CDR3 DNA sequence: TGTGCCCGCAGCGCCGGTGGGTTTACCTACGAGCAGTACTTC. Translating gives CARSAGGFTYEQYF.

This rearrangement joins TRBV24-1 to TRBJ2-5; 12 nucleotides align to TRBD2. The CDR3 runs 17 residues. Germline loops: CDR1 KGHDR, CDR2 SFDVKD. The V gene end was trimmed by 9 bases and the J gene end by 4 bases; junction bases not matched to a gene: 14. CDR3 nucleotide sequence: TGTGCCACCGGAGCAACGGGAGGACTAGCGGGAAGAGAGACCCAGTACTTC. Its protein product is CATGATGGLAGRETQYF.

This clonotype came up many times. J is TRBJ1-5 and V is TRBV7-9; D might be TRBD1 (6 bases). CDR3 length: 15 amino acids. CDR1 and CDR2 (germline): SEHNR, FQNEAQ (reference sequence). The V and J ends lost 6 bases and 4 bases respectively, with 16 bases between them. The CDR3 DNA reads as TGTGCCAGCAGTCCCCCCGGGACACTTAATCAGCCCCAGCATTTT. Its translation is CASSPPGTLNQPQHF.

The rearrangement joins TRBV29-1 to TRBJ2-7; TRBD2 aligns across 11 bases. The CDR3 consists of 12 residues. Germline V gives CDR1 SQVTM, CDR2 ANQGSEA. The CDR3 spells CRRTSGSYEQYF. In DNA form, the CDR3 reads TGCAGACGTACTAGCGGGAGCTACGAGCAGTACTTC.

V usage is TRBV7-2 and J usage is TRBJ2-7, with D hard to call. The V and J ends lost 6 bases and 7 bases respectively, with 16 bases between them. There are 13 residues in the CDR3. Germline CDR1 reads SGHTA; CDR2 reads FQGNSA. The DNA for the CDR3 is TGTGCCAGCAGACCCTACCCGACCGGGGAGCAGTACTTC. This encodes CASRPYPTGEQYF.

The chain uses TRBV4-1 and TRBJ1-5; D is unclear. The CDR3 totals 15 residues. Looked up from germline, CDR1 is MGHRA and CDR2 is YSYEKL. The germline V and J ends were trimmed by 1 base and 3 bases, with 10 bases remaining between them. In nucleotides, the CDR3 is TGCGCCAGCAGCCAAGGGGCGGCCTTCAATCAGCCCCAGCATTTT. Amino acids: CASSQGAAFNQPQHF.

As regards this clonotype: Germline is not matched at one junction end, which may reflect a read error. The chain couples TRBV7-8 to TRBJ2-6, with 8 positions matching TRBD2. Germline assignment: CDR1 SGHVS and CDR2 FQNEAQ. This CDR3 is 12 amino acids long. The CDR3 DNA is TGTGCCAGCAGCTTATCGGTAGCGGGACCTTCATTC. This sequence encodes CASSLSVAGPSF.

This clonotype was counted between two and nine times. The chain uses TRBV6-5 and TRBJ1-4, with 9 bases lining up with TRBD1. The CDR3 spans 17 residues. With 6 bases clipped from V and 2 bases from J, the junction kept 10 bases outside the gene matches. Per germline, CDR1 MNHEY and CDR2 SVGAGI. The CDR3 sequence is CASRYGTGKLTNEKLFF. The CDR3 DNA reads as TGTGCCAGCAGATATGGGACAGGGAAATTGACTAATGAAAAACTGTTTTTT.

Concerning this clonotype itself: A much larger clone sits a single nucleotide away, making a read error possible. The CDR3 sequence is CASSPPSVPHEQYF. The CDR3 DNA is TGTGCCAGCAGCCCGCCCTCGGTCCCCCACGAGCAGTACTTC. The chain couples TRBV7-2 to TRBJ2-7, with D uncertain. The CDR3 is made up of 14 amino acids. Deletions cut 5 bases from V and 5 bases from J, with 16 bases between. In germline, CDR1 is SGHTA, CDR2 FQGNSA.

This clonotype was detected ten times or more. The rearrangement uses TRBV20-1 and TRBJ2-7; TRBD2 aligns across 10 bases. This CDR3 is 13 amino acids long. The V segment lost 3 bases and the J segment 2 bases; nucleotides outside the gene matches: 1. Germline V gene sequence: CDR1 DFQATT, CDR2 SNEGSKA (reference sequence). This CDR3 is CSASLAGAYEQYF. CDR3 nucleotide sequence: TGCAGTGCTAGTCTAGCGGGAGCCTACGAGCAGTACTTC.

The chain carries TRBV7-8 and TRBJ2-7; 16 nucleotides line up with TRBD2. The V gene's germline CDR1 is SGHVS and CDR2 FQNEAQ. The CDR3 extends over 18 amino acids. J was trimmed by 3 bases and V by 4 bases; bases with no gene match: 9. The chain's CDR3 is CASSSRKGTSGRDYEQYF. CDR3 nucleotides: TGTGCCAGCAGCTCCAGAAAGGGGACTAGCGGGAGGGACTACGAGCAGTACTTC.

Notes on this clonotype: This clone may be a read error of a much larger clone one base away. CDR3 loop: CASSPAGTGVYEQYF. As DNA, the CDR3 is TGTGCCAGCAGCCCGGCCGGGACAGGGGTCTACGAGCAGTACTTC. V is TRBV7-9 and J is TRBJ2-7; 10 nucleotides line up with TRBD1. The CDR3 is 15 residues long. Germline V gives CDR1 SEHNR, CDR2 FQNEAQ (reference sequence). J was trimmed by 3 bases and V by 5 bases; bases with no gene match: 7. The whole variable domain, filled in from reference TRBV7-9 and TRBJ2-7, reads DTGVSQNPRHKITKRGQNVTFRCDPISEHNRLYWYRQTLGQGPEFLTYFQNEAQLEKSRLLSDRFSAERPKGSFSTLEIQRTEQGDSAMYLCASSPAGTGVYEQYFGPGTRLTVT.

V gene TRBV24-1 combines with J gene TRBJ2-3, with 11 bases lining up with TRBD2. There are 12 residues in the CDR3. Germline values: CDR1 KGHDR, CDR2 SFDVKD. This CDR3 reads CAWTSGTDTQYF. CDR3 bases: TGTGCTTGGACTAGCGGGACAGATACGCAGTATTTT.